Only a few counts were recorded for the clone carrying this TCR beta chain. This sample was included in a study of spatial heterogeneity in lung cancer. At the level of the study: The donor group consisted of some 70 patients who had untreated, early-stage non-small cell lung cancer.

The time point is: blood at routine non-recurrence follow-up after resection. No cells were sorted before sequencing. The whole RNA sequenced was extracted from tumor, nontumor lung or frozen PBMC. Per germline, CDR1 MDHEN and CDR2 SYDVKM. The length of the CDR3 is 17 residues. Trimming pared 2 bases from V and 3 bases from J, leaving 17 bases between. TCRdb recomputed calls from the 5' RACE reads with MiXCR, one row per CDR3 protein. This sample has about 120,000 distinct CDR3 sequences; over 9% occur once, and the top ten carry over 15%. The clonotype comes from a male donor with early-stage non-small cell lung cancer. Sequencing used PBMCs, obtained at follow-up. This rearrangement joins TRBV28 to TRBJ1-5; no firm D call. DNA for the CDR3: TGTGCCAGCAGTTTAGGCGGGCACTTTGGGTACAATCAGCCCCAGCATTTT. Translation gives CASSLGGHFGYNQPQHF. Full variable domain (rest looked up from reference TRBV28 and TRBJ1-5): DVKVTQSSRYLVKRTGEKVFLECVQDMDHENMFWYRQDPGLGLRLIYFSYDVKMKEKGDIPEGYSVSREKKERFSLILESASTNQTSMYLCASSLGGHFGYNQPQHFGDGTRLSIL.